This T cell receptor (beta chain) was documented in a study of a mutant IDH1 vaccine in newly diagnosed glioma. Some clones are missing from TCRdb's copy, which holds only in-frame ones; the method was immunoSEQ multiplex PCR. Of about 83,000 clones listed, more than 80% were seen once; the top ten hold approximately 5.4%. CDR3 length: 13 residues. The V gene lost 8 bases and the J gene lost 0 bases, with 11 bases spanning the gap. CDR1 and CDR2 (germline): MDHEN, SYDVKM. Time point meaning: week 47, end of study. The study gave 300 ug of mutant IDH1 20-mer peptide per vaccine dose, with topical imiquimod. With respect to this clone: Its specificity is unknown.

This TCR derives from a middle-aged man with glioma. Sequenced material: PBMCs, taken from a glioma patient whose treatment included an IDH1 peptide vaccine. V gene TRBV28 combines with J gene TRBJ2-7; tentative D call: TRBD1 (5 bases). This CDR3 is CASVGVLSYEQYF. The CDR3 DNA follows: TGTGCCAGCGTAGGGGTCCTCTCCTACGAGCAGTACTTC.